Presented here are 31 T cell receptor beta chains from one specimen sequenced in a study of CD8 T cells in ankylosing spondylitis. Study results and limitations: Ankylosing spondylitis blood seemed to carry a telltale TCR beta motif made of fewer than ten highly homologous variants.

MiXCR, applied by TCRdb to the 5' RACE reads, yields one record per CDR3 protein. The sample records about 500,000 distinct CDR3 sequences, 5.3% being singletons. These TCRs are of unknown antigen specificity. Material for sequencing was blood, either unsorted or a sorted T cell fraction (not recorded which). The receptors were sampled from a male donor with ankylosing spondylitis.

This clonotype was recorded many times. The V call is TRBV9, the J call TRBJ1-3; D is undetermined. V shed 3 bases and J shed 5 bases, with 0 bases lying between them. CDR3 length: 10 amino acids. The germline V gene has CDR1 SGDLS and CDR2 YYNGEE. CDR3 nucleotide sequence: TGTGCCAGCAGCGGAAACACCATATATTTT. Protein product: CASSGNTIYF.

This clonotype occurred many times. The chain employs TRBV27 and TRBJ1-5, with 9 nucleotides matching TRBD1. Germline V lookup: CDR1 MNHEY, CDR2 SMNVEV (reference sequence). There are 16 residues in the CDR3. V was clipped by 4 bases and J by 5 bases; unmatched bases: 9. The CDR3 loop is CASSSFTGQGHQPQHF. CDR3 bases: TGTGCCAGCAGTTCCTTCACGGGACAGGGCCATCAGCCCCAGCATTTT.

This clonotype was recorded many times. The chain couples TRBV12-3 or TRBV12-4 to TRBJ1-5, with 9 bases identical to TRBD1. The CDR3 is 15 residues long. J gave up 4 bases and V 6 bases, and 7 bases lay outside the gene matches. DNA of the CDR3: TGTGCCAGCAGCCGAGGGACAGGGAGAAATCAGCCCCAGCATTTT. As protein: CASSRGTGRNQPQHF.

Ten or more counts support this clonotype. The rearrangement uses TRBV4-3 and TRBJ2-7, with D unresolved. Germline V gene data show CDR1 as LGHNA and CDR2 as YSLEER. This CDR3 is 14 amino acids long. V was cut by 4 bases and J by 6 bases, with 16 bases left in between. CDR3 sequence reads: CASSPGSQSGEQYF. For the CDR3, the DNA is TGCGCCAGCAGCCCTGGAAGTCAGTCGGGCGAGCAGTACTTC.

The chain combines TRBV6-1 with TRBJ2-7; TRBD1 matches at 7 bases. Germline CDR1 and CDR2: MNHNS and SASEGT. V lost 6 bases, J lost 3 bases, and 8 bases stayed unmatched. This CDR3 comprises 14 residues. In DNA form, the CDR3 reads TGTGCCAGCAGCGGAAACAGGGGCAGCTACGAGCAGTACTTC. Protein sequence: CASSGNRGSYEQYF.

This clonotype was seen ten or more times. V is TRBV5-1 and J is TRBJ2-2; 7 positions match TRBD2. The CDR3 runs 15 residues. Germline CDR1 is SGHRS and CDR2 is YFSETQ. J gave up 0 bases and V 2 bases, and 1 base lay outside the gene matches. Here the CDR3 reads CASSFAGANTGELFF. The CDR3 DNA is TGCGCCAGCAGCTTTGCGGGGGCGAACACCGGGGAGCTGTTTTTT.

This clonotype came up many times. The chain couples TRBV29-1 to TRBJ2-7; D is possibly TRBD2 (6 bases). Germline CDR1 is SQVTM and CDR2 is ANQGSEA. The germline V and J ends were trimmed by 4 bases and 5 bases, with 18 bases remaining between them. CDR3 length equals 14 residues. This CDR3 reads CSVARGTVGDEQYF. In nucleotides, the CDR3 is TGCAGCGTTGCCCGAGGGACTGTAGGGGACGAGCAGTACTTC.

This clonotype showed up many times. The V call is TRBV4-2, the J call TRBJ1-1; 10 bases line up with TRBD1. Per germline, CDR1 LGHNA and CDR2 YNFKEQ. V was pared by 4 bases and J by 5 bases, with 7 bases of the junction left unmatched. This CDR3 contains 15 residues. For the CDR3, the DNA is TGTGCCAGCAGCCTTCGAGGGACAGGGGATACTGAAGCTTTCTTT. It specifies CASSLRGTGDTEAFF.

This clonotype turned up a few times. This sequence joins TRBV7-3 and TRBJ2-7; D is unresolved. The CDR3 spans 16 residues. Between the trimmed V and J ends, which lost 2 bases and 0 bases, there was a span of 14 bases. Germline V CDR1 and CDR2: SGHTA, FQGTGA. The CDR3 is CASSLAPSESSYEQYF. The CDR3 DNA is TGTGCCAGCAGCTTAGCCCCGTCGGAAAGCTCCTACGAGCAGTACTTC.

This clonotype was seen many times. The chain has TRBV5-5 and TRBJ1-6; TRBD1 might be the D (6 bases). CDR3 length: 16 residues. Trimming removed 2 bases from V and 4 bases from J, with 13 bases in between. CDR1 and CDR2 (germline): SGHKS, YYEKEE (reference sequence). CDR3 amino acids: CASSFRDIAYNSPLHF. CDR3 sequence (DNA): TGTGCCAGCAGCTTCCGGGACATCGCGTATAATTCACCCCTCCACTTT.

As DNA, the CDR3 is TGTGCCATCAGCCTTAGCGGGCATACTAACGGAGAGACCCAGTACTTC. Its protein is CAISLSGHTNGETQYF. V gene TRBV5-3 combines with J gene TRBJ2-5; 7 nucleotides match TRBD2. TRBV5-3 is reported as an ORF; its role is uncertain. This CDR3 is 16 amino acids long. Trimming cost V 9 bases and J 4 bases; bases outside gene matches: 18.

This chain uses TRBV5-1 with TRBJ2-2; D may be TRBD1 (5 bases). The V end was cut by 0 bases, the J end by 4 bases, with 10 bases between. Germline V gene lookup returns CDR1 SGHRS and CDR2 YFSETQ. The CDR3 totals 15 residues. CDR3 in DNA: TGCGCCAGCAGCTTGGTTATCCAGGGCACCGGGGAGCTGTTTTTT. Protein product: CASSLVIQGTGELFF.

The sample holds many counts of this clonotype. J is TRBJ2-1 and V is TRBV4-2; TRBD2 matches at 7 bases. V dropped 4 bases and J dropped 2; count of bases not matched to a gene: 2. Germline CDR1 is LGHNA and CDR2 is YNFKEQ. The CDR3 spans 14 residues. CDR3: CASSPRGAYNEQFF. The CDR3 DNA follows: TGTGCCAGCAGCCCCCGGGGGGCCTACAATGAGCAGTTCTTC.

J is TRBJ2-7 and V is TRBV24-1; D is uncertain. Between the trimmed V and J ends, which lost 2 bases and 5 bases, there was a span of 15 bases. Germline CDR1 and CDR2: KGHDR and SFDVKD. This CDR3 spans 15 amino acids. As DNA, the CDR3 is TGTGCCACCAGTGATTCCAGGATGGCCGTCGACGAGCAGTACTTC. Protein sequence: CATSDSRMAVDEQYF.

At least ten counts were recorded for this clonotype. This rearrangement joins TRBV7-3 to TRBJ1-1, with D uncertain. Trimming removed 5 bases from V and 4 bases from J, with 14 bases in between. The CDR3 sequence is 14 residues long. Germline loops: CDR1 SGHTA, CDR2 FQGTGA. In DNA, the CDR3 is TGTGCCAGCAGCCAAAACAACCAAAGCACTGAAGCTTTCTTT. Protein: CASSQNNQSTEAFF.

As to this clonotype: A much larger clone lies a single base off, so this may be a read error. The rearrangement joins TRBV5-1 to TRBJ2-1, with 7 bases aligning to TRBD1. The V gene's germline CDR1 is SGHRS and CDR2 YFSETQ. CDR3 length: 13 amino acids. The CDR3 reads CASSPHRGNEQLF. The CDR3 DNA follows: TGCGCCAGCAGCCCCCACAGGGGAAATGAGCAGCTCTTC.

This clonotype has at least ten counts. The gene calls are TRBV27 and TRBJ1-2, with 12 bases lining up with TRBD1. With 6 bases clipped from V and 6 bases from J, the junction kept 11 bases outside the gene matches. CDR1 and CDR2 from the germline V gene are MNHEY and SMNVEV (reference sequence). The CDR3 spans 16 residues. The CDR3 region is CASRPYGTGGAHGYTF. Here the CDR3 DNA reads TGTGCCAGCAGGCCCTACGGGACAGGGGGCGCCCATGGCTACACCTTC.

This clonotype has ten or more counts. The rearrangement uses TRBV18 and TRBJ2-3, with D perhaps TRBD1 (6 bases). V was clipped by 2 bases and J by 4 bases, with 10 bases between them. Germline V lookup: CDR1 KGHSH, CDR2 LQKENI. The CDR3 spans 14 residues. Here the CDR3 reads CASSPGTTSDTQYF. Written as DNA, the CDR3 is TGTGCCAGCTCACCAGGGACAACTTCAGATACGCAGTATTTT.

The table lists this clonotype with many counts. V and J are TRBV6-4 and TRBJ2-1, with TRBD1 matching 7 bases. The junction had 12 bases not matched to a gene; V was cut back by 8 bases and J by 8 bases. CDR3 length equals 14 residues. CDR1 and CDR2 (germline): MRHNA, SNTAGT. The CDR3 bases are TGTGCCAGCTCGAGGGGGCATGAAGCGGATGAGCAGTTCTTC. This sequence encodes CASSRGHEADEQFF.

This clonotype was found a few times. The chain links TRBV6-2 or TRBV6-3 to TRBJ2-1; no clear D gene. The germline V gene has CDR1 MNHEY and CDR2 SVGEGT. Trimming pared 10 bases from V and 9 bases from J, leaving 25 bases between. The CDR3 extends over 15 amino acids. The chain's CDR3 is CATSPNRALGIEQFF. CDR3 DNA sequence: TGTGCCACCTCGCCAAATAGGGCCCTTGGCATTGAGCAGTTCTTC.

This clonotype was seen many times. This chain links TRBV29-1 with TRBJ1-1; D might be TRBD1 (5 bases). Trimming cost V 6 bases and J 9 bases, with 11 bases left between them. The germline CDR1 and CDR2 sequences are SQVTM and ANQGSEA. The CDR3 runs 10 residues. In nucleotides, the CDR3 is TGCAGCGTGGGACTGCTCAAAGCTTTCTTT. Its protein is CSVGLLKAFF. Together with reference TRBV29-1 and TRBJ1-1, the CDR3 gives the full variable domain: SAVISQKPSRDICQRGTSLTIQCQVDSQVTMMFWYRQQPGQSLTLIATANQGSEATYESGFVIDKFPISRPNLTFSTLTVSNMSPEDSSIYLCSVGLLKAFFGQGTRLTVV.

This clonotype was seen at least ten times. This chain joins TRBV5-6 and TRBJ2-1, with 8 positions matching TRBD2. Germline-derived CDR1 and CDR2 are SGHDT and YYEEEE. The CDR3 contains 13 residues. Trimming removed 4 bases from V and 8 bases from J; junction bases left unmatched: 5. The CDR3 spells CASSRTSLDEQFF. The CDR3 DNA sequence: TGTGCCAGCAGCAGGACTAGCCTAGATGAGCAGTTCTTC.

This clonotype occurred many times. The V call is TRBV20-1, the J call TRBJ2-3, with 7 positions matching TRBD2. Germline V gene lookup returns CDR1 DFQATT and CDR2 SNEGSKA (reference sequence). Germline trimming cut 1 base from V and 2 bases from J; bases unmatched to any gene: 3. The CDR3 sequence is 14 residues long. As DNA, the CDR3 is TGCAGTGCTAGAGCTAGCGGACCCACAGATACGCAGTATTTT. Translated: CSARASGPTDTQYF.

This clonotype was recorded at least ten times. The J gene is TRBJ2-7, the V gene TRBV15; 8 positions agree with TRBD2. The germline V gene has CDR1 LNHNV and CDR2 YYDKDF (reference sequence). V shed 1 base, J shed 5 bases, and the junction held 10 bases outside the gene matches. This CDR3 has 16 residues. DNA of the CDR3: TGTGCCACCAGCAGAGTTCCAGCGGGAGACTTCCACGAGCAGTACTTC. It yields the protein CATSRVPAGDFHEQYF.

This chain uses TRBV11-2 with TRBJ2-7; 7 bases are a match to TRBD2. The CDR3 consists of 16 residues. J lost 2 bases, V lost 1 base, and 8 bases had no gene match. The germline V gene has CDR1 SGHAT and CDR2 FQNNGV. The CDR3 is CASSLGTSGVPYEQYF. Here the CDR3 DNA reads TGTGCCAGCAGCTTAGGAACCAGCGGGGTGCCCTACGAGCAGTACTTC.

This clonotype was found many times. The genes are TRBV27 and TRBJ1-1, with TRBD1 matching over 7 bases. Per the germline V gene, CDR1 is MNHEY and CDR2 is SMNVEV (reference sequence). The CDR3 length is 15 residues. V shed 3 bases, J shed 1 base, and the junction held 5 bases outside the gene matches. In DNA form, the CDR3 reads TGTGCCAGCAGTTTGGGGGACAGCCAGAACACTGAAGCTTTCTTT. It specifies CASSLGDSQNTEAFF.

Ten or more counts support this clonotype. CDR3 region: CASSLGGSGYNEQFF. In nucleotides, the CDR3 is TGTGCCAGCAGCTTAGGAGGGAGCGGCTACAATGAGCAGTTCTTC. The chain has TRBV7-2 and TRBJ2-1; D is perhaps TRBD2 (5 bases). Looked up from germline, CDR1 is SGHTA and CDR2 is FQGNSA. Trimming stripped 1 base from V and 3 bases from J, with 10 bases between. CDR3 size: 15 residues.

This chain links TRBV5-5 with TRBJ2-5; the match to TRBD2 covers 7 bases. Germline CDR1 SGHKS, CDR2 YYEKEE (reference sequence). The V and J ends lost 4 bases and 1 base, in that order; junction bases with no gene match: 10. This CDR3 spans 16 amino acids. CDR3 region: CASSTLGGVSQETQYF. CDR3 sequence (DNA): TGTGCCAGCAGCACCTTGGGGGGGGTGAGCCAAGAGACCCAGTACTTC.

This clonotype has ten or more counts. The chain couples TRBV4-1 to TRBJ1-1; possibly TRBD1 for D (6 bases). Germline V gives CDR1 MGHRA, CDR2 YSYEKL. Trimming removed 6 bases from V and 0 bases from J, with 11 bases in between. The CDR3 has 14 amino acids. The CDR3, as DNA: TGCGCCAGCAGGAACAGGGCCGTGAACACTGAAGCTTTCTTT. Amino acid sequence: CASRNRAVNTEAFF.

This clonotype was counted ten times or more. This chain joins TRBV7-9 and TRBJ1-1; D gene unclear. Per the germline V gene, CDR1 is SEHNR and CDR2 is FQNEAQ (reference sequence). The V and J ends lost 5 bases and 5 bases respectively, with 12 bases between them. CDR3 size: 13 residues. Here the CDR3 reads CASSPRTQTEAFF. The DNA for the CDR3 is TGTGCCAGCAGCCCCCGAACGCAGACTGAAGCTTTCTTT.

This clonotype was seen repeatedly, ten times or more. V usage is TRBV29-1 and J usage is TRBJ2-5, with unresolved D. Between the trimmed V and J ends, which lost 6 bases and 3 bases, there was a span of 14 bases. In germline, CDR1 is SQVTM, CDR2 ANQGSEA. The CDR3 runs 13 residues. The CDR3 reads CSVSGDWEETQYF. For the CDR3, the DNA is TGCAGCGTCAGTGGTGACTGGGAAGAGACCCAGTACTTC.